The rows below give T cell receptor beta chains drawn from one sample of a study of blood T cell repertoires in COVID-19. This table comes from immunoSEQ multiplex PCR, and its TCRdb copy is limited to in-frame clones, with some not included. Of 200,000 to 300,000 clones in the sample, nearly 85% were seen once. The specimen was peripheral blood. These TCRs come from a human donor in a cohort sampled during active COVID-19. Both conserved end residues are trimmed from each CDR3. A D gene is named only where the DNA matches it firmly. Size is stated for part of the rows, as once, few or many counts, or as a class when the clone is expanded.

NA,NA,TRBJ1-2,TRBV5-1,ASSLTEPYGYT
NA,NA,TRBJ1-6,TRBV19,ASSQVDSPLH
TRBD1,NA,TRBJ1-2,TRBV5-1,ASSVRQGEIYGYT
NA,NA,TRBJ1-1,TRBV19,ASSIDRGKNTEAF
NA,NA,TRBJ1-5,TRBV7-2,ASSLGGQTNQPQH
TRBD2,once,TRBJ2-3,TRBV18,ASSPDSGLDTQY
NA,NA,TRBJ1-4,TRBV19,ASSRRQNPTNEKLF
TRBD2,NA,TRBJ2-7,TRBV3-1/TRBV3-2,ASSLSGSTYEQY
TRBD2,NA,TRBJ2-3,TRBV7-7,ASSRGGPTDTQY
NA,NA,TRBJ2-3,TRBV11-1,ASSLGLEKRTDTQY
NA,NA,TRBJ2-7,TRBV29-1,SVLDSSYEQY
TRBD2,once,TRBJ2-7,TRBV3-1/TRBV3-2,ASSQSFPGTSGVEQY
NA,NA,TRBJ1-6,TRBV19,ASKDQGFDSPLH
TRBD1,NA,TRBJ2-2,TRBV10-3,AISYGQGGTGELF
TRBD2,NA,TRBJ2-1,TRBV29-1,SVESPGGFGQF
NA,NA,TRBJ2-7,TRBV7-2,ASSLGGGRRTYEQY
NA,few,TRBJ1-3,TRBV25-1,ASASGRGNTIY
NA,NA,TRBJ2-1,TRBV21-1,ASSKGGQAPDNEQF
TRBD2,NA,TRBJ2-7,TRBV5-1,ASSSGGYEQY
NA,NA,TRBJ2-5,TRBV15,ATSWGLQETQY
TRBD1,NA,TRBJ1-1,TRBV19,ASSPSDRRFTEAF
TRBD1,NA,TRBJ2-5,TRBV19,ASSFHQGASGETQY
TRBD1,NA,TRBJ1-1,TRBV3-1/TRBV3-2,ASSPGQGVRTEAF
NA,NA,TRBJ2-7,TRBV20-1,SASGGRDIGNEQY
TRBD1,once,TRBJ2-7,TRBV7-2,ASSPWTGPVEQY
NA,NA,TRBJ1-5,TRBV2,ASTLIPGSNQPQH
TRBD2,NA,TRBJ2-7,TRBV11-3,ASSLGPGGSYEQY